The source of this TCR beta chain is a study of blood T cell repertoires in COVID-19. Turning to the study itself: Donors in the United States, Italy and Spain gave samples during acute or convalescent COVID-19. Sources were T cells, B-cell-depleted T cells, or PBMCs; the material itself was cDNA or gDNA.

CDR3 size: 14 residues. Germline CDR1 reads SGDLS; CDR2 reads YYNGEE. V lost 4 bases to trimming and J lost 1 base, with 12 bases between them. The cohort comprised adults aged about 18 to 100 years residing in around 25 US areas. Which cohort a participant joined came from the clinical history participants gave. Generated by immunoSEQ multiplex PCR, the TCRdb table keeps only in-frame clones and is missing some. The sample records under 500,000 clones, more than 80% being singletons. The receptor comes from a man aged 30 to 45 who had recovered from COVID-19. The specimen was PBMCs or T cells enriched from blood (not recorded which). V is TRBV9 and J is TRBJ2-7; D might be TRBD1 (5 bases). CDR3 in amino acids: CASSRPTESYEQYF. CDR3 sequence (DNA): TGTGCCAGCAGCCGCCCGACAGAGTCCTACGAGCAGTACTTC. The full variable domain, completed using reference TRBV9 and TRBJ2-7, is DSGVTQTPKHLITATGQRVTLRCSPRSGDLSVYWYQQSLDQGLQFLIQYYNGEERAKGNILERFSAQQFPDLHSELNLSSLELGDSALYFCASSRPTESYEQYFGPGTRLTVT.